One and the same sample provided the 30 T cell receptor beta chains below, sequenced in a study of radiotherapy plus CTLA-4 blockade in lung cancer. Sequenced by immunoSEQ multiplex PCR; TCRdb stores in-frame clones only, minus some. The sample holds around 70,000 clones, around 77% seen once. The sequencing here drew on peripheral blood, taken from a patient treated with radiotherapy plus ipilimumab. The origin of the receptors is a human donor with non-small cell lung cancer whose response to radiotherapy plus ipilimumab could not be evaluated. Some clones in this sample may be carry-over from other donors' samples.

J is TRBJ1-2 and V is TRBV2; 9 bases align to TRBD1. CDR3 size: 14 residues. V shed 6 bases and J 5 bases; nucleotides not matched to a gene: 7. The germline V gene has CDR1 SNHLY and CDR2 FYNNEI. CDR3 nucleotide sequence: TGTGCCAGCAGGGCCGGGACAGGGCTATATGGCTACACCTTC. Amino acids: CASRAGTGLYGYTF.

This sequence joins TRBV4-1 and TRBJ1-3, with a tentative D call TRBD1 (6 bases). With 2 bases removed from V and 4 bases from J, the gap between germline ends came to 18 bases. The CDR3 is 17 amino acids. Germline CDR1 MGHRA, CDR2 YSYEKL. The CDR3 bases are TGCGCCAGCAGCCAACTACCGGGCAGGGGAGCGGGAAACACCATATATTTT. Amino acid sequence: CASSQLPGRGAGNTIYF.

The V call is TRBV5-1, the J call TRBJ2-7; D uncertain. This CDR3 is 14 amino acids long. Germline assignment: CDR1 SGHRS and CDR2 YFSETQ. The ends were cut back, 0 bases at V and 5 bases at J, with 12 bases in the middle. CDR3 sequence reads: CASSLARTADEQYF. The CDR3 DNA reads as TGCGCCAGCAGCTTGGCCCGCACAGCTGACGAGCAGTACTTC.

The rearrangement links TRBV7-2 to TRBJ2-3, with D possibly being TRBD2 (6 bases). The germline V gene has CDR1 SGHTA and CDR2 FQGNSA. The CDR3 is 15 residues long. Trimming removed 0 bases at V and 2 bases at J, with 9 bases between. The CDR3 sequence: CASSLAGLFTDTQYF. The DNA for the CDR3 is TGTGCCAGCAGCTTAGCGGGACTTTTCACAGATACGCAGTATTTT.

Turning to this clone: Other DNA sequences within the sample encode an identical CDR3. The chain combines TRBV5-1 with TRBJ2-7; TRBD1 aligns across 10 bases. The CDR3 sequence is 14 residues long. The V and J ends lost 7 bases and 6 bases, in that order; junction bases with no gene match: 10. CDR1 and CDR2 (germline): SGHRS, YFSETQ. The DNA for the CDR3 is TGCGCCAGCGGGAAGGACAGGGGGTATAGCGAGCAGTACTTC. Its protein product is CASGKDRGYSEQYF.

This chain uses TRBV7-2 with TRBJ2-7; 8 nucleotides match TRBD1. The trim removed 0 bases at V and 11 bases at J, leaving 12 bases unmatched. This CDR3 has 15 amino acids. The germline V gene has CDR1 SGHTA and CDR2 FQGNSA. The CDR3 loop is CASSLAWTGSSEEYF. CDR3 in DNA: TGTGCCAGCAGCTTAGCGTGGACAGGGAGCTCTGAGGAGTACTTC.

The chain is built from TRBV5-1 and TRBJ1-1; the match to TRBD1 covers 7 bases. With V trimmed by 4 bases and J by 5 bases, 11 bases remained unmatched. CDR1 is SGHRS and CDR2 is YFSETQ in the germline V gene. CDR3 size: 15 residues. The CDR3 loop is CASSPGDSLRTEAFF. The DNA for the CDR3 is TGCGCCAGCAGCCCTGGGGACAGTCTAAGGACTGAAGCTTTCTTT.

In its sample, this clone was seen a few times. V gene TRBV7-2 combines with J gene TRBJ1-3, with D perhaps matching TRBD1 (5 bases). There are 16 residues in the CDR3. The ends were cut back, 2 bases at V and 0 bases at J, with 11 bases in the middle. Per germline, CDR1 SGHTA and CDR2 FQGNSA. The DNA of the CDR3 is TGTGCCAGCAGCTTAAAGGAGGGGATCTCTGGAAACACCATATATTTT. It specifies CASSLKEGISGNTIYF.

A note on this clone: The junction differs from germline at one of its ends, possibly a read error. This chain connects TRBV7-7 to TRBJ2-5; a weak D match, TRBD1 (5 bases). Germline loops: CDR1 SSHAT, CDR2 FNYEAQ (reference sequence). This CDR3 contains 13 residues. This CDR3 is CASSLGRGETQYF. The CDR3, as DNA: TGTGCTAGCAGCTTGGGAAGGGGAGAGACCCAGTACTTC.

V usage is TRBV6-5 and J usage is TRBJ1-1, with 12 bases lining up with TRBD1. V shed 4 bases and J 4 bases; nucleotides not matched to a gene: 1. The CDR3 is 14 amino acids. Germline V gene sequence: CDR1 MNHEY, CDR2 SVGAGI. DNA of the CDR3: TGTGCCAGCAGTTGGGGACAGGGGGCCACTGAAGCTTTCTTT. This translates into CASSWGQGATEAFF.

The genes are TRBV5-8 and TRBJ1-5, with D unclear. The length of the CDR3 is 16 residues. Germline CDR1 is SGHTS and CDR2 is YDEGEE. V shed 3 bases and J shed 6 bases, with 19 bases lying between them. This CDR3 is CASSSYLWAPVQPQHF. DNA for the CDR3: TGTGCCAGCAGCTCATATCTGTGGGCTCCAGTTCAGCCCCAGCATTTT.

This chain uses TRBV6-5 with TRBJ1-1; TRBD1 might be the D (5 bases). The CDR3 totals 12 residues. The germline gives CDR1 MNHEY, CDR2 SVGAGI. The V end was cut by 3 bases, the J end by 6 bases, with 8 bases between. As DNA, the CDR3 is TGTGCCAGCAGTTATGCGGGGGCTGAAGCTTTCTTT. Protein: CASSYAGAEAFF.

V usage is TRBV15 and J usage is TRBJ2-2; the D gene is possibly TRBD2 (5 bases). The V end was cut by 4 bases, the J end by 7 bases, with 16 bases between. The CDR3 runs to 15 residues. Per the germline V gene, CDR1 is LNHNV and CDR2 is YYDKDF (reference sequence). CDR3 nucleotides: TGTGCCACCAGCAACACCCCCGGGGAGTACGGGGAGCTGTTTTTT. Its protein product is CATSNTPGEYGELFF.

The chain's CDR3 is CASSIAGEHNSPLHF. CDR3 bases: TGTGCCAGTAGTATAGCGGGGGAACATAATTCACCCCTCCACTTT. This chain uses TRBV19 with TRBJ1-6, with a weak D call TRBD1 (5 bases). Germline assignment: CDR1 LNHDA and CDR2 SQIVND (reference sequence). The V gene lost 1 base and the J gene lost 5 bases, with 9 bases spanning the gap. The CDR3 is made up of 15 amino acids.

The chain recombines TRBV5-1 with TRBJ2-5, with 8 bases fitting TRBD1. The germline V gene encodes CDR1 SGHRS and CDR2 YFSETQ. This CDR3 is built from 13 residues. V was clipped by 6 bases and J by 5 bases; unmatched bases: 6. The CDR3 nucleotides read TGCGCCAGCACGATGACAGGGGAGGAGACCCAGTACTTC. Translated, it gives CASTMTGEETQYF.

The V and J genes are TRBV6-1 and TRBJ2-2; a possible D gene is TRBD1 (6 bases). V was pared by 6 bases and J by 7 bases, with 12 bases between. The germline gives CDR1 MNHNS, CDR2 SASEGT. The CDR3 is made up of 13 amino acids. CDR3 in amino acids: CASRNQGHGELFF. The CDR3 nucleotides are TGTGCCAGCAGAAATCAGGGACACGGGGAGCTGTTTTTT.

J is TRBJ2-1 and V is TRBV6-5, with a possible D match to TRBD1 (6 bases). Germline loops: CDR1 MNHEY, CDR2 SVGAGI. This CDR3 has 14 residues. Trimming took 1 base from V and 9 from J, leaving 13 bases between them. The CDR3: CASSYWKGESEQFF. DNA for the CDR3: TGTGCCAGCAGTTACTGGAAGGGGGAGAGTGAGCAGTTCTTC.

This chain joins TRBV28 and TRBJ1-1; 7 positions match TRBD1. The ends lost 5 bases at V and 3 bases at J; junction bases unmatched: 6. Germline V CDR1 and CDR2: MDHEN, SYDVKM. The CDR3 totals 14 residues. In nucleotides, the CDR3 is TGTGCCAGCAGTAACAGGGGTTACGACACTGAAGCTTTCTTT. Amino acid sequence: CASSNRGYDTEAFF.

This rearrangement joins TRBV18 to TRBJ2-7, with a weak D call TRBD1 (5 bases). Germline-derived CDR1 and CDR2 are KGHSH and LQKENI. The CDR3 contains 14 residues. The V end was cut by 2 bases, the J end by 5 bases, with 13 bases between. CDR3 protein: CASSPGQGWDEQYF. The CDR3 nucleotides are TGTGCCAGCTCACCAGGGCAGGGTTGGGACGAGCAGTACTTC.

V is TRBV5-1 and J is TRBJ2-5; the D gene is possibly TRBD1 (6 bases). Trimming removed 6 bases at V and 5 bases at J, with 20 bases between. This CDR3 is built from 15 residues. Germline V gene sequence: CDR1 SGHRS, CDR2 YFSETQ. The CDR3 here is CASNPTQGFVETQYF. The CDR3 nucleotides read TGCGCCAGCAACCCAACACAGGGTTTTGTGGAGACCCAGTACTTC.

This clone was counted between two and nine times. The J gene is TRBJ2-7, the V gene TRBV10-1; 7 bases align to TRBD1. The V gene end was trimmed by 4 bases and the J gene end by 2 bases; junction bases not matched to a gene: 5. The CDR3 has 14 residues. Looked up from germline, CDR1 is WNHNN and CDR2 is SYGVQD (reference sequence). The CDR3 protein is CASSGTGPPYEQYF. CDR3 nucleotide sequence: TGCGCCAGCAGTGGGACAGGTCCACCCTACGAGCAGTACTTC.

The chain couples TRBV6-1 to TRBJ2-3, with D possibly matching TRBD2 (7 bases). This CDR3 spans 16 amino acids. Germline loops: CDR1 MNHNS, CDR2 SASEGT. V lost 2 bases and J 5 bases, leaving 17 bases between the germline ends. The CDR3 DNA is TGTGCCAGCAGTGAATTGGGGGGGGGCCCGGGAGATACGCAGTATTTT. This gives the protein CASSELGGGPGDTQYF.

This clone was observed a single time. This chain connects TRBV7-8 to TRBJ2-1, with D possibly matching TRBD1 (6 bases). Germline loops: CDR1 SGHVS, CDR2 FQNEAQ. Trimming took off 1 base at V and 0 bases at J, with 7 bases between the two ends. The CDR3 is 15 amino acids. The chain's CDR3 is CASSLDRDSYNEQFF. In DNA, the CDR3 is TGTGCCAGCAGCTTAGACAGGGACTCCTACAATGAGCAGTTCTTC.

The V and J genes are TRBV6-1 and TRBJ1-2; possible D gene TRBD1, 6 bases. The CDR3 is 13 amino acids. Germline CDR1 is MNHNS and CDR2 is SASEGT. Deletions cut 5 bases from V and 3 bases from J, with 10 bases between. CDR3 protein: CASSLGQYYGYTF. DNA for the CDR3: TGTGCCAGCAGTCTAGGACAGTACTATGGCTACACCTTC.

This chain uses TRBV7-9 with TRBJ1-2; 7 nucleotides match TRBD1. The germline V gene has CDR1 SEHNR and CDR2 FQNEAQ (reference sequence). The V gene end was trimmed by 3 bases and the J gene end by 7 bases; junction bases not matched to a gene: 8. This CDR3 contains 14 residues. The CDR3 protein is CASSFGDRVTGYTF. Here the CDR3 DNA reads TGTGCCAGCAGCTTCGGAGACAGGGTCACTGGCTACACCTTC.

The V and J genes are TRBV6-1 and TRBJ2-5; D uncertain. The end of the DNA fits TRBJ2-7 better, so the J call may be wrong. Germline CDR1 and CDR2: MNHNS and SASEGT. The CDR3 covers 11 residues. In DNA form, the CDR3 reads TGTGCCAGCAGTCGCCAATACGAGCAGTACTTC. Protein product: CASSRQYEQYF.

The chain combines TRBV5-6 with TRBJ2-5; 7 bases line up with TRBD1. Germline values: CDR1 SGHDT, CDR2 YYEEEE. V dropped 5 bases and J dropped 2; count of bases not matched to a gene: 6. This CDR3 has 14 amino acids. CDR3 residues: CASSYGTAQETQYF. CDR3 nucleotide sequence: TGTGCCAGCAGTTATGGGACAGCTCAAGAGACCCAGTACTTC. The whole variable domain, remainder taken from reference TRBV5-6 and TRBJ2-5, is DAGVTQSPTHLIKTRGQQVTLRCSPKSGHDTVSWYQQALGQGPQFIFQYYEEEERQRGNFPDRFSGHQFPNYSSELNVNALLLGDSALYLCASSYGTAQETQYFGPGTRLLVL.

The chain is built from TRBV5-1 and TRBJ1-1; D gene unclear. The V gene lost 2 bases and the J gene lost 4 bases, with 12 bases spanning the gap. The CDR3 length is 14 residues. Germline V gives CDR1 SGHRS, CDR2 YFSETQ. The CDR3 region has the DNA TGCGCCAGCAGCTTCGAGGACTCTTTCACTGAAGCTTTCTTT. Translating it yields CASSFEDSFTEAFF.

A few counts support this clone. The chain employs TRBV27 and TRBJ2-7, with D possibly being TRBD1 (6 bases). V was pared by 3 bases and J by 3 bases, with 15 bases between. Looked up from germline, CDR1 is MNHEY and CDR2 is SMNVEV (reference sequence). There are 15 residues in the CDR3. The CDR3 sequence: CASSFWTADFYEQYF. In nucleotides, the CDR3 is TGTGCCAGCAGTTTCTGGACAGCGGATTTCTACGAGCAGTACTTC.

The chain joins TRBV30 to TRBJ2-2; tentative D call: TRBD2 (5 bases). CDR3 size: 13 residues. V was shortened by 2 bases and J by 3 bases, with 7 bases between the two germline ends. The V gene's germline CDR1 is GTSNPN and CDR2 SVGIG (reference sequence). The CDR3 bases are TGTGCCTGGAGTAGCGGAGACACCGGGGAGCTGTTTTTT. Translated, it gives CAWSSGDTGELFF.